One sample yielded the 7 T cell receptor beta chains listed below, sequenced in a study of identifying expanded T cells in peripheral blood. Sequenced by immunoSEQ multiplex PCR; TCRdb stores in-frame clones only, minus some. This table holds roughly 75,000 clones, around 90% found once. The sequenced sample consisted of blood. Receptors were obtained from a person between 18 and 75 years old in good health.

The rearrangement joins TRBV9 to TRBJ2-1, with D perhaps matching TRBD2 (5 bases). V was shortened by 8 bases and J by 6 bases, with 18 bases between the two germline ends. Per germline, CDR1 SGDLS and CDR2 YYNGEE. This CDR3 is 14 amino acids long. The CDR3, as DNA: TGTGCCAGTCTGCCCTGGGAGAAGGGCAATGAGCAGTTCTTC. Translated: CASLPWEKGNEQFF. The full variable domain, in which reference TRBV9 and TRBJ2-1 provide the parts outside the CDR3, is DSGVTQTPKHLITATGQRVTLRCSPRSGDLSVYWYQQSLDQGLQFLIQYYNGEERAKGNILERFSAQQFPDLHSELNLSSLELGDSALYFCASLPWEKGNEQFFGPGTRLTVL.

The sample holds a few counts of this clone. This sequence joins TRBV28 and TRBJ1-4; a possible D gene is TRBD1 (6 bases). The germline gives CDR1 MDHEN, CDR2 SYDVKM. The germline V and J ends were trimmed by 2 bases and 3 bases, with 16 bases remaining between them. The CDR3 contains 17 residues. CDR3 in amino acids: CASSLNRGGSPNEKLFF. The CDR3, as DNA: TGTGCCAGCAGTTTAAATAGGGGGGGCAGCCCTAATGAAAAACTGTTTTTT.

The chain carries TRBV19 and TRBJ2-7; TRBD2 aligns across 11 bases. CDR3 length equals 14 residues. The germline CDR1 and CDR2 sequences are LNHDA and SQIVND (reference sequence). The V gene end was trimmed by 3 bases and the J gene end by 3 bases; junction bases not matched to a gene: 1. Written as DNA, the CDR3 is TGTGCCAGTAGTATTACTAGCGGGAGCTACGAGCAGTACTTC. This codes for CASSITSGSYEQYF.

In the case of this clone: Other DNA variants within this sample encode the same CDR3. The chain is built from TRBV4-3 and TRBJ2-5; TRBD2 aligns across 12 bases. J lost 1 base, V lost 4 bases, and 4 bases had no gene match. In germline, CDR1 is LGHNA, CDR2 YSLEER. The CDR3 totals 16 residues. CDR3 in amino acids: CASSRETSGGQETQYF. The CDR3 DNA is TGCGCCAGCAGCCGCGAGACTAGCGGGGGCCAAGAGACCCAGTACTTC.

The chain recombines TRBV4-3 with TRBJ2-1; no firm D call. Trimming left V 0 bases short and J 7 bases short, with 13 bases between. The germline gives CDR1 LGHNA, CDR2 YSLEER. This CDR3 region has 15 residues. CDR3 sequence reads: CASSQEYGSWNEQFF. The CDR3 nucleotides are TGCGCCAGCAGCCAAGAATACGGATCGTGGAATGAGCAGTTCTTC.

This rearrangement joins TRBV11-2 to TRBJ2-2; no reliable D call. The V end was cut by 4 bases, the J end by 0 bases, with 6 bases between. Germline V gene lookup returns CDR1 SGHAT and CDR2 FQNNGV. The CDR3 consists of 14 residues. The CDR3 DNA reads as TGTGCCAGCAGCTCGACCGCGAACACCGGGGAGCTGTTTTTT. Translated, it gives CASSSTANTGELFF.

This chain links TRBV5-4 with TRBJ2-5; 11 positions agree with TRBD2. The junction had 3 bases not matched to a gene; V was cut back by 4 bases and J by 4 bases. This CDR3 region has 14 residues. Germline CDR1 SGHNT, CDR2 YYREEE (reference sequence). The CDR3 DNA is TGTGCCAGCAGCCCCGGACTAGCGGGAGAGACCCAGTACTTC. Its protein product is CASSPGLAGETQYF.